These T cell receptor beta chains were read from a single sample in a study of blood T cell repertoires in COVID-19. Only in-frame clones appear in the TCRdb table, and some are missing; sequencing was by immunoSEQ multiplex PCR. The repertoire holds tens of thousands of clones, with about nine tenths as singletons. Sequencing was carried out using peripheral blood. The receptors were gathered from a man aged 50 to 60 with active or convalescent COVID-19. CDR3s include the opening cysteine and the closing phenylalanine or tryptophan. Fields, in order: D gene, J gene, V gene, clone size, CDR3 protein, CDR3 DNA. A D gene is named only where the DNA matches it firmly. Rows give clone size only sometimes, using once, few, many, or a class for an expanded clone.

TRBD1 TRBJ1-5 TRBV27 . CASSQDRSNQPQHF TGTGCCAGCAGTCAGGACAGGAGCAATCAGCCCCAGCATTTT
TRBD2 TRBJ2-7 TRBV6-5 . CASSYEAGRGYEQYF TGTGCCAGCAGTTACGAAGCGGGACGAGGGTACGAGCAGTACTTC
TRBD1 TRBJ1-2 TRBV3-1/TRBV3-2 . CASSQGQGGGYTF TGTGCCAGCAGCCAGGGACAGGGAGGTGGCTACACCTTC
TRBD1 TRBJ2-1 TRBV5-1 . CASSPGQGGYNEQFF TGCGCCAGCAGCCCGGGACAGGGGGGCTACAATGAGCAGTTCTTC
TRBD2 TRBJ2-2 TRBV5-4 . CASTMSGGRAVGELFF TGTGCCAGCACCATGAGTGGCGGGAGGGCCGTCGGGGAGCTGTTTTTT
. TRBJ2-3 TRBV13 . CASNSRDKITDTQYF TGTGCCAGCAACTCCCGGGACAAAATCACAGATACGCAGTATTTT
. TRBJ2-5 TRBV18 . CASSPLEGGETQYF TGTGCCAGCTCACCACTCGAGGGTGGGGAGACCCAGTACTTC
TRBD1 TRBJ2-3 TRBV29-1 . CSVETDRGLTDTQYF TGCAGCGTTGAAACGGACAGGGGGCTTACAGATACGCAGTATTTT
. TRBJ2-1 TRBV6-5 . CASSFTEGEQFF TGTGCCAGCAGCTTTACCGAGGGTGAGCAGTTCTTC
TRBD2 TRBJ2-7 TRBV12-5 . CASGLPRDYETYEQYF TGTGCTAGTGGTTTGCCCCGGGACTACGAAACCTACGAGCAGTACTTC
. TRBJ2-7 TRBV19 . CASSKDSFSYEQYF TGTGCCAGTAGTAAGGACAGCTTCTCCTACGAGCAGTACTTC
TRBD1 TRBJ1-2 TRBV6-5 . CASSSPGQGSSGYTF TGTGCCAGCAGTTCACCGGGACAGGGGTCTAGTGGCTACACCTTC
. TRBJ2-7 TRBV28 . CASSPRLTQGDEQYF TGTGCCAGCAGTCCCCGACTAACGCAAGGAGACGAGCAGTACTTC
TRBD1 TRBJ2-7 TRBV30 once CAWGTGLTYEQYF TGTGCCTGGGGGACAGGGCTAACCTACGAGCAGTACTTC
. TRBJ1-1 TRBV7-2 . CASSLVWSMNTEAFF TGTGCCAGCAGCTTAGTGTGGAGCATGAACACTGAAGCTTTCTTT
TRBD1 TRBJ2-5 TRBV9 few CASSPLGQGETQYF TGTGCCAGCAGCCCGCTAGGACAGGGAGAGACCCAGTACTTC
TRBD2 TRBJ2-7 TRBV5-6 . CASSQPGLASSYEQYF TGTGCCAGCAGCCAACCGGGACTAGCGAGCTCCTACGAGCAGTACTTC
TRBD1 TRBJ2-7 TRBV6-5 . CASSYSDRFYEQYF TGTGCCAGCAGTTACTCGGACAGGTTCTACGAGCAGTACTTC
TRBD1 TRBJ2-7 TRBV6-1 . CASSQETGGGSYEQYF TGTGCCAGCAGTCAAGAGACAGGGGGGGGCTCCTACGAGCAGTACTTC
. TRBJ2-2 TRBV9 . CAISQWELFF TGTGCCATCTCCCAGTGGGAGCTGTTTTTT
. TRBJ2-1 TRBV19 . CASSISTTLNEQFF TGTGCCAGTAGTATCTCCACTACCCTCAATGAGCAGTTCTTC
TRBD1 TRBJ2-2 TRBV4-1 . CASSGQGAMNTGELFF TGCGCCAGCAGCGGACAGGGGGCTATGAACACCGGGGAGCTGTTTTTT
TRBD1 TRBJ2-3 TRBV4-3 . CASSQGGRGSDTQYF TGCGCCAGCAGCCAAGGTGGCAGGGGGTCAGATACGCAGTATTTT
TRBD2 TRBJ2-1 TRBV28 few CASSSGIALYNEQFF TGTGCCAGCAGTAGCGGGATCGCCCTATACAATGAGCAGTTCTTC
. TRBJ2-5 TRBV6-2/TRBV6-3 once CASSYELDRRYQETQYF TGTGCCAGCAGTTACGAATTAGACAGGAGGTACCAAGAGACCCAGTACTTC
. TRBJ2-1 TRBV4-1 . CASSPKPTSYNEQFF TGCGCCAGCAGCCCGAAACCGACAAGTTACAATGAGCAGTTCTTC
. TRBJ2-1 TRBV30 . CAWSVGAVVNEQFF TGTGCCTGGAGTGTAGGGGCGGTAGTCAATGAGCAGTTCTTC
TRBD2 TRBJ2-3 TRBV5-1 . CASSLAWEGDTQYF TGCGCCAGCAGCTTGGCCTGGGAGGGTGATACGCAGTATTTT
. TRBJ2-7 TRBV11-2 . CASSLGPSGEQYF TGTGCCAGCAGCTTAGGTCCATCGGGGGAGCAGTACTTC
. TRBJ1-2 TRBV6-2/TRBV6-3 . CASSRPTEHYGYTF TGTGCCAGCAGTCGCCCGACAGAGCACTATGGCTACACCTTC
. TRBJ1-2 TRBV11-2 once CASSPTTANYGYTF TGTGCCAGCAGCCCCACGACAGCAAACTATGGCTACACCTTC
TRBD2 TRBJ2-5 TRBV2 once CASRLLAGGRETQYF TGTGCCAGCAGGCTACTAGCGGGAGGGCGTGAGACCCAGTACTTC
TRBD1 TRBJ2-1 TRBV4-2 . CASSHYRGTREQFF TGTGCCAGCAGCCACTACAGGGGTACCCGTGAGCAGTTCTTC
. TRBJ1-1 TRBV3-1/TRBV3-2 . CASSQEGLWTEAFF TGTGCCAGCAGCCAGGAGGGGCTATGGACTGAAGCTTTCTTT
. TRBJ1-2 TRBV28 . CASRFPTIAANYGYTF TGTGCCAGCAGATTCCCAACCATAGCGGCCAATTATGGCTACACCTTC
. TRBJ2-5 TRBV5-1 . CASSLGPGTQYF TGCGCCAGCAGCTTGGGACCGGGTACCCAGTACTTC
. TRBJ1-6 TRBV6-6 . CASSYLGQGNSPLHF TGTGCCAGCAGTTACTTGGGGCAGGGCAATTCACCCCTCCACTTT
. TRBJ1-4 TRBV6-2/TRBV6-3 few CASSYSETATNEKLFF TGTGCCAGCAGTTACTCGGAGACGGCAACTAATGAAAAACTGTTTTTT
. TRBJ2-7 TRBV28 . CASSFYPDSYEQYF TGTGCCAGCAGTTTTTATCCAGATTCCTACGAGCAGTACTTC
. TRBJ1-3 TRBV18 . CASSTDGSSGNTIYF TGTGCCAGCTCCACGGACGGGAGCTCTGGAAACACCATATATTTT
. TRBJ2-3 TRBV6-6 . CASSYRRLEDLDTQYF TGTGCCAGCAGTTACCGGCGACTAGAAGATTTAGATACGCAGTATTTT
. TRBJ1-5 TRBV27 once CASRLRQTASQPQHF TGTGCCAGCAGACTCCGACAGACCGCCAGTCAGCCCCAGCATTTT
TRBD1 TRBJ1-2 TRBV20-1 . CSASFFGTGGRQGYTF TGCAGTGCTAGTTTTTTCGGGACAGGGGGACGTCAAGGCTACACCTTC
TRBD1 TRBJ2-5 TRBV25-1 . CASRTGSQETQYF TGTGCCAGTCGGACAGGGAGTCAAGAGACCCAGTACTTC
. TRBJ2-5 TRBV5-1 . CASSLEGRGTAQYF TGCGCCAGCAGCTTGGAGGGCAGGGGAACGGCCCAGTACTTC
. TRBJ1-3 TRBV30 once CAWKQGNTIYF TGTGCCTGGAAGCAAGGAAACACCATATATTTT
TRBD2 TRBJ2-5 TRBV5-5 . CASSLLGLAPETQYF TGTGCCAGCAGCTTACTGGGACTAGCCCCAGAGACCCAGTACTTC
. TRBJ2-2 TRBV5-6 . CASSHAVLTGELFF TGTGCCAGCAGCCATGCGGTTCTCACCGGGGAGCTGTTTTTT
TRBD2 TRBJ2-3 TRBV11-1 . CASSLLAGGQDTQYF TGTGCCAGCAGCTTACTAGCGGGAGGTCAAGATACGCAGTATTTT
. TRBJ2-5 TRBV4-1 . CASSRRPGWQIETQYF TGCGCCAGCAGCCGTAGACCGGGGTGGCAAATCGAGACCCAGTACTTC
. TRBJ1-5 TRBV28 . CASSLLRGNQPQHF TGTGCCAGCAGTCTACTAAGAGGCAATCAGCCCCAGCATTTT
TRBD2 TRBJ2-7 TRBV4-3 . CASSQDGTSGEQYF TGCGCCAGCAGCCAAGACGGGACTAGCGGCGAGCAGTACTTC
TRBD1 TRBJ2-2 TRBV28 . CASRTGVGSVAGELFF TGTGCCAGCCGCACAGGGGTGGGTAGTGTGGCCGGGGAGCTGTTTTTT
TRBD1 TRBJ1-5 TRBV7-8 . CASSSDRVGWPQHF TGTGCCAGCAGCTCGGACAGGGTTGGGTGGCCCCAGCATTTT
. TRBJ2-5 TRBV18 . CASSPWGRETQYF TGTGCCAGCTCACCTTGGGGGCGAGAGACCCAGTACTTC
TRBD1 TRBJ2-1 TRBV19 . CASRRRPGTGGAYNEQFF TGTGCCAGTAGAAGGCGCCCGGGGACAGGGGGCGCCTACAATGAGCAGTTCTTC
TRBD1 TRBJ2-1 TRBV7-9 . CASSLVLQGNEQFF TGTGCCAGCAGCTTAGTGTTACAGGGGAATGAGCAGTTCTTC
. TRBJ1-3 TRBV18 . CASSPYSPFSGNTIYF TGTGCCAGCTCACCATACAGTCCTTTTTCTGGAAACACCATATATTTT
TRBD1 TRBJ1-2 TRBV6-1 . CASSEGTGVGGYTF TGTGCCAGCAGTGAAGGGACAGGGGTTGGTGGCTACACCTTC
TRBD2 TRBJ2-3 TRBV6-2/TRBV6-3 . CASSLGSGSTDTQYF TGTGCCAGCAGTTTGGGTAGCGGGAGTACAGATACGCAGTATTTT